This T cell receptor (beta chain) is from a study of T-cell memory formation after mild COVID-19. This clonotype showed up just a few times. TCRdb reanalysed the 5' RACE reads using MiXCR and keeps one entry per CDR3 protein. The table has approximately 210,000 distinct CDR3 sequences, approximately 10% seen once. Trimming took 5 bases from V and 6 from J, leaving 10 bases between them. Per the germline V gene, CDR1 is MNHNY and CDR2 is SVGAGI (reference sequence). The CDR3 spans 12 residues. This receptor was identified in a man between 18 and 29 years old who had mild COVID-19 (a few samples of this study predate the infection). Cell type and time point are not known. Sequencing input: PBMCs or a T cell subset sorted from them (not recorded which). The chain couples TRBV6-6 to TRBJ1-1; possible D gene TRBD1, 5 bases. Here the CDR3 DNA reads TGTGCCAGCAGTGCAGGGACGTCTGAAGCTTTCTTT. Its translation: CASSAGTSEAFF.